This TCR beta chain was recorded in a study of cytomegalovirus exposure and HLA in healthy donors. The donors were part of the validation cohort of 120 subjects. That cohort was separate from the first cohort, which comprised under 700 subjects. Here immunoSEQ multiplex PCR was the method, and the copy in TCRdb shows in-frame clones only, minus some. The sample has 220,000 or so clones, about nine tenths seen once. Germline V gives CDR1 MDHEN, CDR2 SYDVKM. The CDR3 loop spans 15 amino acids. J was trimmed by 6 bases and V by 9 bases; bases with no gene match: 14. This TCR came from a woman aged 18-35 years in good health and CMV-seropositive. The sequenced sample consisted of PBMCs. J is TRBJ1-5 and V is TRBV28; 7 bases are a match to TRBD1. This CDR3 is CASTRGLRFGQPQHF. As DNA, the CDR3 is TGTGCCAGTACAAGGGGGCTTAGGTTTGGTCAGCCCCAGCATTTT. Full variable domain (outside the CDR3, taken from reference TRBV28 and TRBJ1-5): DVKVTQSSRYLVKRTGEKVFLECVQDMDHENMFWYRQDPGLGLRLIYFSYDVKMKEKGDIPEGYSVSREKKERFSLILESASTNQTSMYLCASTRGLRFGQPQHFGDGTRLSIL.